Each of the 5 T cell receptor beta chains below was sequenced from the same sample in a study of response to subunit inactivated influenza vaccine. TCRdb reprocessed the RT-PCR reads via MiXCR and lists one record per CDR3 protein. The data hold hundreds of thousands of distinct CDR3 sequences, with 25% observed a single time. Material: CD4+ T cells sorted from PBMCs, obtained roughly 5 days after vaccination. These receptors originate from a man aged 50 or older who received an inactivated influenza vaccine.

This clonotype was observed a few times. This chain joins TRBV12-3 or TRBV12-4 and TRBJ2-5; D is possibly TRBD2 (6 bases). The CDR3 totals 15 residues. V dropped 5 bases and J dropped 1 base, with 14 bases sitting between them. CDR3 in amino acids: CASSRTTDGQETQYF. The DNA for the CDR3 is TGTGCCAGCAGTCGGACTACCGACGGCCAAGAGACCCAGTACTTC.

This clonotype has a handful of counts. One end of the junction does not line up with germline, which may come from a read error. The V and J genes are TRBV7-9 and TRBJ2-7, with 8 nucleotides matching TRBD1. The CDR3 loop spans 12 amino acids. Per the germline V gene, CDR1 is SEHNR and CDR2 is FQNEAQ (reference sequence). The CDR3 DNA reads TGTGCCGGCAGCGCAGACAGGGGAAAGCAGTACTTC. Translated, it gives CAGSADRGKQYF.

This chain uses TRBV7-9 with TRBJ2-3; 7 bases are a match to TRBD2. V lost 3 bases and J lost 5; bases outside the gene matches: 8. Germline loops: CDR1 SEHNR, CDR2 FQNEAQ (reference sequence). The CDR3 has 15 residues. The CDR3 loop is CASSFSGGGGDTQYF. CDR3 bases: TGTGCCAGCAGCTTTTCAGGCGGGGGTGGAGATACGCAGTATTTT.

The V call is TRBV7-8, the J call TRBJ2-1; no clear D gene. Germline V gene lookup returns CDR1 SGHVS and CDR2 FQNEAQ. Trimming took 4 bases from V and 13 from J, leaving 20 bases between them. This CDR3 spans 14 amino acids. The CDR3 DNA is TGTGCCAGCAGCTCCATAGGACGGTTTCGGTCCCAGTTCTTC. Encoded protein: CASSSIGRFRSQFF.

This clonotype was detected a few times. In DNA, the CDR3 is TGTGCCAGCAGCTCCCTGAGCGGGAGCACAGATACGCAGTATTTT. Its translation: CASSSLSGSTDTQYF. The genes are TRBV7-8 and TRBJ2-3; weak D call: TRBD2 (6 bases). Germline V CDR1 and CDR2: SGHVS, FQNEAQ. The V gene lost 4 bases and the J gene lost 0 bases, with 11 bases spanning the gap. This CDR3 is 15 amino acids long. The whole variable domain, remainder taken from reference TRBV7-8 and TRBJ2-3, is GAGVSQSPRYKVAKRGQDVALRCDPISGHVSLFWYQQALGQGPEFLTYFQNEAQLDKSGLPSDRFFAERPEGSVSTLKIQRTQQEDSAVYLCASSSLSGSTDTQYFGPGTRLTVL.